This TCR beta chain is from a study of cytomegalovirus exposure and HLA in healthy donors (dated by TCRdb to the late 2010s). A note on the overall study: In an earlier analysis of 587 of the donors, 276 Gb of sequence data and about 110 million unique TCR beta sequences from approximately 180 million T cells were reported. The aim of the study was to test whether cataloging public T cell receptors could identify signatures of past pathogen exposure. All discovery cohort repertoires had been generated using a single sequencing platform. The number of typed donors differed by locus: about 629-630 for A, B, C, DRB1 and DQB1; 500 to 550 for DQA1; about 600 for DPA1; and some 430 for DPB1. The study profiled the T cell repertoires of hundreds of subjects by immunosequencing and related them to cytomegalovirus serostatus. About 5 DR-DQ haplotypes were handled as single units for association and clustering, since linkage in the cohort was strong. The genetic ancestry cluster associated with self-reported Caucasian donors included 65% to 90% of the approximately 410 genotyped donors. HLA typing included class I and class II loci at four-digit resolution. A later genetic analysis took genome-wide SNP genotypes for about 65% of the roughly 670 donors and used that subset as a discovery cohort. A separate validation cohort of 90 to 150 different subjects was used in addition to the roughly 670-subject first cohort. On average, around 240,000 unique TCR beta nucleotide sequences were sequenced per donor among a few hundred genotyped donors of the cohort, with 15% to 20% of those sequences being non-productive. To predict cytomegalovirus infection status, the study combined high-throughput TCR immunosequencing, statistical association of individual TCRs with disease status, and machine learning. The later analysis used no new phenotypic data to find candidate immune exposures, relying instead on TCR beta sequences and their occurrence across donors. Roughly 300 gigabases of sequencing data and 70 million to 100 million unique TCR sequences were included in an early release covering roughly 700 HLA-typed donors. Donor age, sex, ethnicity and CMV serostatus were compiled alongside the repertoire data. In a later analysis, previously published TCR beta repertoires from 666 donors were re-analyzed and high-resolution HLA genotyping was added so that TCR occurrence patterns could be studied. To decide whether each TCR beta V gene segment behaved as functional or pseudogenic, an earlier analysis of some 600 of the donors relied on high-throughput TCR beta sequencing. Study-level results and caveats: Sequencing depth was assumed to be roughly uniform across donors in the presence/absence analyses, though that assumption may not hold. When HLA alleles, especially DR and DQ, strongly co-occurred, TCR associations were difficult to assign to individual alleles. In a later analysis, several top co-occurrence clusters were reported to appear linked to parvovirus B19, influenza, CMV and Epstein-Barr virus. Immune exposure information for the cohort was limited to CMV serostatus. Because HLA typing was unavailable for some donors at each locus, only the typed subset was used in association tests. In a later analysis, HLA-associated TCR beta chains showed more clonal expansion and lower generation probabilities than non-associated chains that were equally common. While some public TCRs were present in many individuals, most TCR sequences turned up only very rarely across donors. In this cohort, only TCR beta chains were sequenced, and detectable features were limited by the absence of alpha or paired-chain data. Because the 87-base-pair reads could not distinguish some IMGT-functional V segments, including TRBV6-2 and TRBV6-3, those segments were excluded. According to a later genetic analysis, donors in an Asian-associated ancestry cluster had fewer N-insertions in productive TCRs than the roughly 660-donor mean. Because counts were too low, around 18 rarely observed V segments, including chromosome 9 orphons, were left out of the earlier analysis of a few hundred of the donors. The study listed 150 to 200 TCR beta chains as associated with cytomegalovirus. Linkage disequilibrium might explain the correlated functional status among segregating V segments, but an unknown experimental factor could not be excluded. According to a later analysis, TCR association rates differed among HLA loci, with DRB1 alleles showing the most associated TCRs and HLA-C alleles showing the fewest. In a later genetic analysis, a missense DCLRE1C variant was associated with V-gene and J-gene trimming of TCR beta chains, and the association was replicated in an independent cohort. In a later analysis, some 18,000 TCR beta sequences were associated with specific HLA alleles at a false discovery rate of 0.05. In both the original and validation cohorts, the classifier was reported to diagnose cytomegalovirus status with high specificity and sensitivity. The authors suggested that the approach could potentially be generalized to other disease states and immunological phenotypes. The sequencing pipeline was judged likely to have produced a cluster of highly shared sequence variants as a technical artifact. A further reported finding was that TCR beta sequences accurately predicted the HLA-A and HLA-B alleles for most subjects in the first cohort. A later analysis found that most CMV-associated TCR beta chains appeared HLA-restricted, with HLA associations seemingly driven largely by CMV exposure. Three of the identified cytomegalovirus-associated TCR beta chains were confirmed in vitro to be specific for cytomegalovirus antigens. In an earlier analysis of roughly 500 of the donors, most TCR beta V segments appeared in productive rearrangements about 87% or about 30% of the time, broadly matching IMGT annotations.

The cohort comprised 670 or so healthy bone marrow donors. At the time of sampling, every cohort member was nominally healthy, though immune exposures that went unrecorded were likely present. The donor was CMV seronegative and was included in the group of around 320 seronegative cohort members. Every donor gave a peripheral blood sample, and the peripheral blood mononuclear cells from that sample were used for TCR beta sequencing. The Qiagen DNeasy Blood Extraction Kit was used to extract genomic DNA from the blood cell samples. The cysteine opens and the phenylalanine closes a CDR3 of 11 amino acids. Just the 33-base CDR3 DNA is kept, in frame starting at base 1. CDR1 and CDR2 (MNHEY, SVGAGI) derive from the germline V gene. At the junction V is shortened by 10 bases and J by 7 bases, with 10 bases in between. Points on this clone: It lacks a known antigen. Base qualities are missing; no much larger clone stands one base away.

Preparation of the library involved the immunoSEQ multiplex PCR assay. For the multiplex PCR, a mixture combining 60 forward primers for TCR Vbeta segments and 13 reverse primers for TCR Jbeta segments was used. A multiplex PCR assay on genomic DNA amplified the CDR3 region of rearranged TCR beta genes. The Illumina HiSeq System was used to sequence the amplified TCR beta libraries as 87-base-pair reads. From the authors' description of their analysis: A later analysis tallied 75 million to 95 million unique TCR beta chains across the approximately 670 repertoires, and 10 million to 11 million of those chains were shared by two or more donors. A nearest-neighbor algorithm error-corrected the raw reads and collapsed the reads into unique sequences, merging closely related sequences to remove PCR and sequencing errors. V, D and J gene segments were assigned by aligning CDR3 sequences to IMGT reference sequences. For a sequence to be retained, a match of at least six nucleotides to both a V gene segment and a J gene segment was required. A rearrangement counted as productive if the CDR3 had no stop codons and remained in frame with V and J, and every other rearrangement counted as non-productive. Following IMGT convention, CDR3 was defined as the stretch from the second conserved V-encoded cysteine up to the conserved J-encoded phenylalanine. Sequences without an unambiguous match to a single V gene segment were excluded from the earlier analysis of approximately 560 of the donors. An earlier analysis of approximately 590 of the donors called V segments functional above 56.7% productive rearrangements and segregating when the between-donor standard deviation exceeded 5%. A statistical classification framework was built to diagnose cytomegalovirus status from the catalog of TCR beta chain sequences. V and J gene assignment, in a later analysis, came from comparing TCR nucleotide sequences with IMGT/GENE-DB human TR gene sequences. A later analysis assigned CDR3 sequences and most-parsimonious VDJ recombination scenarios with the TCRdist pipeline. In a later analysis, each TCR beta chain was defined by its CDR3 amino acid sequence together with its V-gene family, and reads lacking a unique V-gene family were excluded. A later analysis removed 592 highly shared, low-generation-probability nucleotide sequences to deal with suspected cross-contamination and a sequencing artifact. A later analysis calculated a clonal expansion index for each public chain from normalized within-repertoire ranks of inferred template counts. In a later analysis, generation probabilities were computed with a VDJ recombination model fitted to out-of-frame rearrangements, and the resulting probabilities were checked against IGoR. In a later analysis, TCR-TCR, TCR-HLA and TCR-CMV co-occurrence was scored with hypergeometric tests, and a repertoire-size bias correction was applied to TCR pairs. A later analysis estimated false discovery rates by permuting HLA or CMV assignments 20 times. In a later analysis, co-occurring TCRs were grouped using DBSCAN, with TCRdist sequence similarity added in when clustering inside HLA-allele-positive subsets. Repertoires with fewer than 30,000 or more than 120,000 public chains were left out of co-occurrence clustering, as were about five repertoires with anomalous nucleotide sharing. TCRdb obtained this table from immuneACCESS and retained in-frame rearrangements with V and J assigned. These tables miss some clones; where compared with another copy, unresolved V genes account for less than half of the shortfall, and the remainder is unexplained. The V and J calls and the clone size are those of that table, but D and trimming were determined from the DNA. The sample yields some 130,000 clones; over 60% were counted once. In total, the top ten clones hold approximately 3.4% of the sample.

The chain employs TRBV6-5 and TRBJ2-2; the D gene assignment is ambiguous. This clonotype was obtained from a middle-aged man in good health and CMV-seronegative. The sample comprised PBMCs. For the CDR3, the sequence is CATSVGGELFF. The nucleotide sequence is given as TGTGCCACAAGCGTTGGCGGGGAGCTGTTTTTT.